This T cell receptor beta chain was retrieved from a study of response to subunit inactivated influenza vaccine (dated by TCRdb to 2016 to 2019). At the level of the whole study: Deep quantitative profiling of the T cell receptor repertoire was used in the study to follow responses to a trivalent subunit inactivated influenza vaccine.

Libraries were constructed by RT-PCR. Sequencing was performed on an Illumina HiSeq 2500. The public reads were run again by TCRdb, first through fastp at Q25 and then through MiXCR, and only productive beta chains were kept. Each entry merges the rows of one CDR3 protein and shows their most common DNA and genes. The sample data list 450,000 to 600,000 distinct CDR3 sequences, and 7.6% of these were observed just once. The ten largest clones capture 10% to 15% of the sample. The research as a whole found: The authors proposed that each seasonal influenza vaccination may bring in only a limited number of new T cells.

This clonotype appeared many times. Its recognized antigen is unknown. The sample holds no much larger clone one base away, and base qualities are not on file. The clonotype originates from a man aged 45 to 70 who received an inactivated influenza vaccine. Donor details come from another sample of the same person, matched by shared clones. The sample in question was PBMCs from blood, obtained about 23 months after vaccination.

The CDR3 region reads CASSRTRTETQYF. The DNA reads TGTGCCAGCAGCCGAACTAGGACAGAGACCCAGTACTTC. The chain joins TRBV7-2 to TRBJ2-5; the D gene is perhaps TRBD2, from 5 matching bases. Measured from the cysteine to the phenylalanine, the CDR3 is 13 residues long. The retained sequence is limited to the CDR3, 39 bases, with the frame set at the first base. Trimming at the junction amounts to 5 bases on V and 4 bases on J, and the germline ends lie 11 bases apart. Taken from the germline V gene, the CDR1 and CDR2 loops are SGHTA and FQGNSA. With the portions outside the CDR3 filled from the reference TRBV7-2 and TRBJ2-5 genes, the complete variable region becomes GAGVSQSPSNKVTEKGKDVELRCDPISGHTALYWYRQSLGQGLEFLIYFQGNSAPDKSGLPSDRFSAERTGGSVSTLTIQRTQQEDSAVYLCASSRTRTETQYFGPGTRLLVL.